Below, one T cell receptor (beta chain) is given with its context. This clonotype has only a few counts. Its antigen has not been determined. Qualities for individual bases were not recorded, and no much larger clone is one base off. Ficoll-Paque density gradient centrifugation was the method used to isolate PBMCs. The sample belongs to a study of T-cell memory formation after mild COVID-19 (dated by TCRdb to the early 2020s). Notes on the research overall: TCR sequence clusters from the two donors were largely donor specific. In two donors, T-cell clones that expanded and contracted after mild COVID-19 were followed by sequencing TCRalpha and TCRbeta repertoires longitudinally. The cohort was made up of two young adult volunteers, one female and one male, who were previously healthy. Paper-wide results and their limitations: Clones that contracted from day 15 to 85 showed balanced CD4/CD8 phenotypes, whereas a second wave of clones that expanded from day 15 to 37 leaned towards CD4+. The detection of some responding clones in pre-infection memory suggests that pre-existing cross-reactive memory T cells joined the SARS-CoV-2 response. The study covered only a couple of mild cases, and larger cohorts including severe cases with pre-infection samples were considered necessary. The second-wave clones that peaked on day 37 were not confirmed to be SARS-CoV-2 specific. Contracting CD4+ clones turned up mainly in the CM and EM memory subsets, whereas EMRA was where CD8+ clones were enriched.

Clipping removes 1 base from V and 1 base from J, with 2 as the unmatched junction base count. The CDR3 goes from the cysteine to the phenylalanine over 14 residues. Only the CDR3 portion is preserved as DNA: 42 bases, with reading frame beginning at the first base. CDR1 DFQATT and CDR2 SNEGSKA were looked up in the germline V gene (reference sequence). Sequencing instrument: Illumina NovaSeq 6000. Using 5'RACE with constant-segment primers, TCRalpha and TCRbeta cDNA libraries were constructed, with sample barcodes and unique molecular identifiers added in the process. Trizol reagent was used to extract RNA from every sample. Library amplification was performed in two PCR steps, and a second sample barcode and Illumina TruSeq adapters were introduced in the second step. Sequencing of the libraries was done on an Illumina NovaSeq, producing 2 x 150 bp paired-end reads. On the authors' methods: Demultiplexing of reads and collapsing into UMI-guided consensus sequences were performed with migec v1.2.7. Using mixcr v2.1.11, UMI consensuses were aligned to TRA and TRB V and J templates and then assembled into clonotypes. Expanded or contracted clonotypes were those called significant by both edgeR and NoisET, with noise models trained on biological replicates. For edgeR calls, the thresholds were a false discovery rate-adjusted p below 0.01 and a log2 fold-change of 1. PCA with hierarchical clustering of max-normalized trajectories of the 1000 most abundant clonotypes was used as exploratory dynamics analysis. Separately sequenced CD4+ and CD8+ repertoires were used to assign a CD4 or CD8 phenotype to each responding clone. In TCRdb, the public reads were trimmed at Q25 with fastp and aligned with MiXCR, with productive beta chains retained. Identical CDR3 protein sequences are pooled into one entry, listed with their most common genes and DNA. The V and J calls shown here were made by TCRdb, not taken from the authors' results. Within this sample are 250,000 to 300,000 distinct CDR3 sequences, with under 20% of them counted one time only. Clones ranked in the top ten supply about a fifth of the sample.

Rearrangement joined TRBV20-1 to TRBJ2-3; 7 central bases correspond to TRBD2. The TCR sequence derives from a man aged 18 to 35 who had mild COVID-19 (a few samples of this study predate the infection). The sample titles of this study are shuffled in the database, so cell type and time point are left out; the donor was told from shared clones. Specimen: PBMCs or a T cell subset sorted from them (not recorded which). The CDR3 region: CSARVRGGTDTQYF. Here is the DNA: TGCAGTGCTAGAGTTCGGGGGGGCACAGATACGCAGTATTTT.